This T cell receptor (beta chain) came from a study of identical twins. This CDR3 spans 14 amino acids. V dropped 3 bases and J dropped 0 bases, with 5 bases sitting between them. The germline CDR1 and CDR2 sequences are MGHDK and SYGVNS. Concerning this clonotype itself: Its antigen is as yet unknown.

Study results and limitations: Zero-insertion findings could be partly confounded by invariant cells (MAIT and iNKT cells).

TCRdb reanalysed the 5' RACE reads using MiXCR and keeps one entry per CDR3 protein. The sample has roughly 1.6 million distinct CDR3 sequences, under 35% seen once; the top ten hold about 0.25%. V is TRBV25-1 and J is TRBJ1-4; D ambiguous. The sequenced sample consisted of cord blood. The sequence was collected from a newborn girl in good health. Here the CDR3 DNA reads TGTGCCAGCAGTGAGGCCCCAACTAATGAAAAACTGTTTTTT. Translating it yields CASSEAPTNEKLFF.